The 15 T cell receptor beta chains below come from one sample, sequenced in a study of siplizumab effects on memory and regulatory T cells. The authors cocultured the mixed lymphocyte reaction cells at 37 degrees C for over 5 days. These receptors lack a known antigen. Using immunoSEQ multiplex PCR, the repertoire was profiled, and TCRdb retains in-frame clones only, with some absent. The data contain more than 10,000 clones, approximately 39% of them singletons. Sequencing was carried out using CFSE-low (dividing) CD8+ T cells sorted from an allogeneic mixed lymphocyte reaction. The origin of the receptors is a human donor in good health; the cells came from an allogeneic mixed lymphocyte reaction.

This clone is medium-sized within its sample. The genes are TRBV5-1 and TRBJ2-7, with TRBD2 matching over 9 bases. J lost 2 bases, V lost 0 bases, and 3 bases had no gene match. The V gene's germline CDR1 is SGHRS and CDR2 YFSETQ. The CDR3 loop spans 15 amino acids. CDR3 sequence: CASSLAPSGTYEQYF. CDR3 DNA sequence: TGCGCCAGCAGCTTGGCCCCTAGCGGGACCTACGAGCAGTACTTC.

By its share, this clone is medium-sized. The rearrangement joins TRBV27 to TRBJ1-2; D gene ambiguous. V was cut by 10 bases and J by 7 bases, with 13 bases left in between. CDR1 and CDR2 (germline): MNHEY, SMNVEV (reference sequence). The CDR3 loop spans 11 amino acids. CDR3 DNA: TGTGCCACCTACTATTCAGGTGGCTACACCTTC. Translating it yields CATYYSGGYTF.

By share, this clone counts as medium-sized. The CDR3 DNA is TGTGCCATCAGTGAACGCGCAGGCGAGACTGAAGCTTTCTTT. Protein: CAISERAGETEAFF. This rearrangement joins TRBV10-3 to TRBJ1-1; D not certain. CDR1 ENHRY and CDR2 SYGVKD come from the germline V gene. V dropped 3 bases and J dropped 5 bases, with 13 bases sitting between them. The CDR3 loop spans 14 amino acids.

Sample share makes this clone medium-sized. CDR3 sequence reads: CASTTGQNSYEQYF. The CDR3 coding sequence is TGTGCCAGCACCACGGGACAAAACTCCTACGAGCAGTACTTC. This chain joins TRBV7-6 and TRBJ2-7, with a tentative D call TRBD1 (6 bases). The V end was cut by 7 bases, the J end by 0 bases, with 13 bases between. The CDR3 totals 14 residues. Germline CDR1 reads SGHVS; CDR2 reads FNYEAQ.

The V call is TRBV7-2, the J call TRBJ2-5, with D perhaps matching TRBD2 (5 bases). The CDR3 contains 13 residues. Germline V gene lookup returns CDR1 SGHTA and CDR2 FQGNSA. Deletions cut 4 bases from V and 4 bases from J, with 10 bases between. Here the CDR3 reads CASSYPGIETQYF. CDR3 nucleotide sequence: TGTGCCAGCAGCTACCCGGGAATAGAGACCCAGTACTTC.

Sample share makes this clone medium-sized. The chain has TRBV13 and TRBJ1-1, with no clear D. This CDR3 is 13 amino acids long. Germline-derived CDR1 and CDR2 are PRHDT and FYEKMQ (reference sequence). V shed 1 base and J shed 1 base, with 4 bases lying between them. The DNA of the CDR3 is TGTGCCAGCAGCTTAGAACGGAACACTGAAGCTTTCTTT. Translated, it gives CASSLERNTEAFF.

The gene calls are TRBV6-5 and TRBJ1-1; D uncertain. Germline CDR1 and CDR2: MNHEY and SVGAGI. The V gene lost 7 bases and the J gene lost 6 bases, with 6 bases spanning the gap. The CDR3 has 10 amino acids. The DNA for the CDR3 is TGTGCCAGCAAGTTCCCTGAAGCTTTCTTT. Its protein product is CASKFPEAFF.

V gene TRBV7-9 combines with J gene TRBJ2-2, with a tentative D call TRBD2 (5 bases). CDR3 size: 16 residues. Germline V gives CDR1 SEHNR, CDR2 FQNEAQ (reference sequence). Between the trimmed V and J ends, which lost 2 bases and 9 bases, there was a span of 19 bases. The DNA for the CDR3 is TGTGCCAGCAGCTTATTCCCGCGGGCGGACGACCGGGAGCTGTTTTTT. Translated: CASSLFPRADDRELFF.

The DNA of the CDR3 is TGTGCCAGCAGCGAAGTCCCGGGACTAGCGGGAGAAGGGAAAGATACGCAGTATTTT. Amino acids: CASSEVPGLAGEGKDTQYF. The chain is built from TRBV11-2 and TRBJ2-3; TRBD2 matches at 14 bases. After removal of 5 bases from V and 5 bases from J, the junction contained 15 bases not matched to a gene. CDR3 length: 19 residues. The germline V gene has CDR1 SGHAT and CDR2 FQNNGV. Together with reference TRBV11-2 and TRBJ2-3, the CDR3 gives the full variable domain: EAGVAQSPRYKIIEKRQSVAFWCNPISGHATLYWYQQILGQGPKLLIQFQNNGVVDDSQLPKDRFSAERLKGVDSTLKIQPAKLEDSAVYLCASSEVPGLAGEGKDTQYFGPGTRLTVL.

In its sample, this clone was seen a few times. Additional DNA sequences in this sample encode the identical CDR3. This sequence joins TRBV2 and TRBJ2-1; 10 bases map to TRBD1. The ends lost 4 bases at V and 3 bases at J; junction bases unmatched: 3. The CDR3 length is 15 residues. From germline, CDR1 is SNHLY and CDR2 FYNNEI. The CDR3 protein is CASSATGGDYNEQFF. Written as DNA, the CDR3 is TGTGCCAGCAGTGCGACAGGGGGCGACTACAATGAGCAGTTCTTC.

V usage is TRBV6-1 and J usage is TRBJ1-5; TRBD1 might be the D (5 bases). Germline assignment: CDR1 MNHNS and CDR2 SASEGT. The CDR3 is 12 amino acids. V lost 6 bases and J 6 bases, leaving 9 bases between the germline ends. CDR3 sequence reads: CASSPGTQPQHF. CDR3 DNA sequence: TGTGCCAGCAGCCCAGGGACTCAGCCCCAGCATTTT.

This clone is categorized as medium-sized. The CDR3 loop reads CASRRRGRHTEAFF. CDR3 nucleotides: TGTGCCAGTAGGCGGCGGGGGCGACACACTGAAGCTTTCTTT. The chain recombines TRBV19 with TRBJ1-1, with D possibly being TRBD1 (6 bases). Germline V CDR1 and CDR2: LNHDA, SQIVND (reference sequence). The CDR3 is 14 amino acids. Trimming stripped 6 bases from V and 3 bases from J, with 14 bases between.

The genes are TRBV7-6 and TRBJ2-5; weak D call: TRBD1 (5 bases). The V gene's germline CDR1 is SGHVS and CDR2 FNYEAQ. V gave up 7 bases and J gave up 0 bases, with 15 bases separating them. The CDR3 covers 15 residues. The CDR3 nucleotides are TGTGCCAGCACGATCCCGGACACCTACCAAGAGACCCAGTACTTC. Its translation: CASTIPDTYQETQYF.

V is TRBV7-2 and J is TRBJ1-1; tentatively, D is TRBD1 (5 bases). Germline V gene sequence: CDR1 SGHTA, CDR2 FQGNSA. V lost 4 bases and J 9 bases, leaving 12 bases between the germline ends. This CDR3 spans 12 amino acids. DNA of the CDR3: TGTGCCAGCAGCTCCGGGACGGACCAAGCTTTCTTT. Translating it yields CASSSGTDQAFF.

This clone was recorded a few times. The chain has TRBV19 and TRBJ2-3; no definite D call. From germline, CDR1 is LNHDA and CDR2 SQIVND (reference sequence). V was shortened by 5 bases and J by 4 bases, with 16 bases between the two germline ends. The CDR3 extends over 15 amino acids. DNA for the CDR3: TGTGCCAGTAGTCCTTTCTCCACGGGCGCAGATACGCAGTATTTT. This encodes CASSPFSTGADTQYF.